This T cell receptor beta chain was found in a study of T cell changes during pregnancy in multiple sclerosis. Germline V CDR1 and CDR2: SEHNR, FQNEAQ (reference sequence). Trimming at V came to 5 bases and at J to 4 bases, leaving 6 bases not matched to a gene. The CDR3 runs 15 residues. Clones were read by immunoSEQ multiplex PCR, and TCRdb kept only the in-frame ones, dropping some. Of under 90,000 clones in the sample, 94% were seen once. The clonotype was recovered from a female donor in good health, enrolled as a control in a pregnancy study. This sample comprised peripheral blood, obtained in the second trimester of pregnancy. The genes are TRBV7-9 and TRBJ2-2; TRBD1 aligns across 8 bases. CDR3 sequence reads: CASSKRTGITGELFF. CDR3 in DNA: TGTGCCAGCAGCAAGCGGACAGGGATCACCGGGGAGCTGTTTTTT.